The clone carrying this TCR beta chain was detected many times. Antigen: not known. RNA transcripts yielded amplified TCR beta CDR3 regions. First-round RT-PCR with HTBI primers amplified the TCR CDR3 region. MiXCR, applied by TCRdb to the multiplex PCR reads, yields one record per CDR3 protein. Among roughly 500,000 distinct CDR3 sequences, approximately 25% were seen once, and the ten largest hold about 11%. The sample belongs to a study of T cells in Graves' hyperthyroidism and ophthalmopathy. Whole-study results and caveats: Most thyroid clonotypes expanded above 0.001 were also detected in blood.

The CDR3 covers 13 residues. Germline CDR1 LNHDA, CDR2 SQIVND (reference sequence). Trimming removed 6 bases at V and 4 bases at J, with 12 bases between. The chain carries TRBV19 and TRBJ1-1, with D possibly matching TRBD1 (6 bases). Sequences were obtained from blood. This TCR came from a young woman with Graves' ophthalmopathy. The CDR3 nucleotides read TGTGCCAGTAGGCCCCAGGGGAGCACTGAAGCTTTCTTT. Protein product: CASRPQGSTEAFF.